There are many counts of the clone carrying this TCR beta chain. The target antigen is unknown. This sample was included in a study of regulatory T cells in long-lasting Graves disease. General study results and limits: Preferential use of TRBV28, TRBJ1-2 and TRBJ2-5 was seen in persistent disease.

Trimming removed 1 base at V and 6 bases at J, with 15 bases between. Germline V lookup: CDR1 LGHDT, CDR2 YNNKEL (reference sequence). CDR3 length: 15 amino acids. To make TCR beta libraries, researchers used iRepertoire HTBI primers and Arm-PCR of CDR3 regions. In TCRdb, the multiplex PCR reads were re-called with MiXCR into one record per CDR3 protein. Among around 500,000 distinct CDR3 sequences listed, 15% to 20% were seen once. Time point: newly diagnosed GD, antithyroid drugs for less than 3 months. PBMC-derived RNA was used for the TCR library. This sample was shared with a second study, whose subject was T cells in Graves' hyperthyroidism and ophthalmopathy. That report adds: TCR CDR3 underwent first-round RT-PCR with the HTBI primer set.

This sequence was found in a woman aged 35-60 years with Graves disease. The chain employs TRBV3-1 and TRBJ1-2, with D maybe TRBD1 (6 bases). Specimen: peripheral blood mononuclear cells (PBMCs), collected at new diagnosis, from a patient treated with antithyroid drugs. Here the CDR3 reads CASSQGQEEVNGYTF. The CDR3, as DNA: TGTGCCAGCAGCCAAGGACAGGAGGAGGTCAATGGCTACACCTTC.